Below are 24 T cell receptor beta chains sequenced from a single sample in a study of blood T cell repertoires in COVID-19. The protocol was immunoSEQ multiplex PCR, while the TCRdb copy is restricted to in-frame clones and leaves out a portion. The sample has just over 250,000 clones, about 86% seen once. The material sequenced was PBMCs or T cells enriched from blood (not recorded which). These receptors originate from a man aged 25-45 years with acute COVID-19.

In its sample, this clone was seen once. The CDR3 DNA reads as TGCGCCAGCAGCTTGGGAGCGAGTGCCGGGGAGCTGTTTTTT. Protein: CASSLGASAGELFF. The chain uses TRBV5-1 and TRBJ2-2; D call uncertain. This CDR3 is built from 14 residues. The ends were cut back, 0 bases at V and 6 bases at J, with 9 bases in the middle. Germline loops: CDR1 SGHRS, CDR2 YFSETQ.

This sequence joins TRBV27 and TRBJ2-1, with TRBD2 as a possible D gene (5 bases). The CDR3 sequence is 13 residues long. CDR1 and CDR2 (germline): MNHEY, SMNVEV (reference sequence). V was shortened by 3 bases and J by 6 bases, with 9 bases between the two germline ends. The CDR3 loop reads CASSFGLLNEQFF. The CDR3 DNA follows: TGTGCCAGCAGTTTCGGACTTCTCAATGAGCAGTTCTTC.

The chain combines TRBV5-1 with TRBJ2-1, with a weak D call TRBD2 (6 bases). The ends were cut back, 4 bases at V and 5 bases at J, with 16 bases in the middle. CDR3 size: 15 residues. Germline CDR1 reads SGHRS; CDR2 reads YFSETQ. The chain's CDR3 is CASSPSPGLNNEQFF. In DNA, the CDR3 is TGCGCCAGCAGCCCTAGCCCGGGACTGAACAATGAGCAGTTCTTC. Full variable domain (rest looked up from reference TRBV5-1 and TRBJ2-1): KAGVTQTPRYLIKTRGQQVTLSCSPISGHRSVSWYQQTPGQGLQFLFEYFSETQRNKGNFPGRFSGRQFSNSRSEMNVSTLELGDSALYLCASSPSPGLNNEQFFGPGTRLTVL.

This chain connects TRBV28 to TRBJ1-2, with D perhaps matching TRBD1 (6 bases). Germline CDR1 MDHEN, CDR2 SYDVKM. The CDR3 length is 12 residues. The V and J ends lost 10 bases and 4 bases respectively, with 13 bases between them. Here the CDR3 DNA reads TGTGCCACTCAAGACAGGATCTATGGCTACACCTTC. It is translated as CATQDRIYGYTF.

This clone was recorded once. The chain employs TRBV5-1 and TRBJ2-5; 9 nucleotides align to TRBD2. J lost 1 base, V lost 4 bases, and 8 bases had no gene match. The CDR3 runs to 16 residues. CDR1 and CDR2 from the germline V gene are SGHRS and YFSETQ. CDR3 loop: CASSQGSGGSQETQYF. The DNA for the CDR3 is TGCGCCAGCAGCCAGGGAAGCGGGGGGTCCCAAGAGACCCAGTACTTC.

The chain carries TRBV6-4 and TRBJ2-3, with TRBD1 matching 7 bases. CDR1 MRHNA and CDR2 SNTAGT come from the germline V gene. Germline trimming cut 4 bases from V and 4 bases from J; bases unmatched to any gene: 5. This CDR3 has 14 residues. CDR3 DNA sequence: TGTGCCAGCAGTGCCCGACAGGGTTCAGATACGCAGTATTTT. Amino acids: CASSARQGSDTQYF.

CDR3 in amino acids: CASSQVGTSGPRTQYF. The CDR3 DNA reads TGCGCCAGCAGCCAAGTCGGGACTAGCGGGCCCAGGACCCAGTACTTC. The genes are TRBV4-1 and TRBJ2-5; 12 bases are shared with TRBD2. Trimming cost V 1 base and J 7 bases; bases outside gene matches: 7. Germline-derived CDR1 and CDR2 are MGHRA and YSYEKL. The CDR3 covers 16 residues.

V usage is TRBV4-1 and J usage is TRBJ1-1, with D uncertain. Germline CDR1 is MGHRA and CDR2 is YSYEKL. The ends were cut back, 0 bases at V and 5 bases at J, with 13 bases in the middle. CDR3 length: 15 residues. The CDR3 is CASSQDSRSGTEAFF. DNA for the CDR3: TGCGCCAGCAGCCAAGACTCCAGGTCGGGGACTGAAGCTTTCTTT.

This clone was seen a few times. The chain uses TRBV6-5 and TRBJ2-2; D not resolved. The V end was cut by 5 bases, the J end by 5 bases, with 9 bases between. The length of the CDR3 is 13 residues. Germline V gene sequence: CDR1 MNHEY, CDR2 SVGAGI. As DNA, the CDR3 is TGTGCCAGCAGTCCTCGTATAACCGGGGAGCTGTTTTTT. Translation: CASSPRITGELFF.

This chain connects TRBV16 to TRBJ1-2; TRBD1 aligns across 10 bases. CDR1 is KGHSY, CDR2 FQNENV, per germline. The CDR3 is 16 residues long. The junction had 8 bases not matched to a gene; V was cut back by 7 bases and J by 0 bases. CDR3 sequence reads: CASTPGQGTSNYGYTF. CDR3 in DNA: TGTGCCAGCACTCCGGGACAGGGGACATCTAACTATGGCTACACCTTC.

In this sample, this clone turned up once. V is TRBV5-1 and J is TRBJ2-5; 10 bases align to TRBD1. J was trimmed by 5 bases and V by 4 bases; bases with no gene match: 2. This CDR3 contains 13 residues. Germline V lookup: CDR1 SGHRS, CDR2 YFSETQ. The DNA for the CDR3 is TGCGCCAGCAGCAGACAGGGGGCTGAGACCCAGTACTTC. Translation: CASSRQGAETQYF.

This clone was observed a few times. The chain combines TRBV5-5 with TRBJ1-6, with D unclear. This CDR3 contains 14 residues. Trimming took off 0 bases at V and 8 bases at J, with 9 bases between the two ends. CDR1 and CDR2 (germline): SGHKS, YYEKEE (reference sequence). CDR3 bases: TGTGCCAGCAGCTTGGGGGAGGAGTATTCACCCCTCCACTTT. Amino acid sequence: CASSLGEEYSPLHF.

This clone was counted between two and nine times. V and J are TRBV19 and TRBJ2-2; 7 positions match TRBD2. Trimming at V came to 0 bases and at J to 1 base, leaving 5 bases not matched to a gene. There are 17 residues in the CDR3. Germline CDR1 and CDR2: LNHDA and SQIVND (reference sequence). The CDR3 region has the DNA TGTGCCAGTAGTATAGAAATAGCGGGCCTGAACACCGGGGAGCTGTTTTTT. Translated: CASSIEIAGLNTGELFF.

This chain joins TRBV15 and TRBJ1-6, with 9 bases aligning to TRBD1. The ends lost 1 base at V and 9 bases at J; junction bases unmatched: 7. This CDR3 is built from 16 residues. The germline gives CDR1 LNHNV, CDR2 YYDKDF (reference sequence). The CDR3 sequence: CATSRGTGTGLSPLHF. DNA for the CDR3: TGTGCCACCAGCAGAGGTACCGGGACAGGGCTTTCACCCCTCCACTTT.

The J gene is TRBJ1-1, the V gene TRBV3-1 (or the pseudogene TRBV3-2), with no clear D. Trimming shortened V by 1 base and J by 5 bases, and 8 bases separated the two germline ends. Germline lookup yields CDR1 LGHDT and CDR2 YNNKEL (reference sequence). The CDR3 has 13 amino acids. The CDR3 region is CASSQVGGTEAFF. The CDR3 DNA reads TGTGCCAGCAGCCAAGTTGGAGGAACTGAAGCTTTCTTT.

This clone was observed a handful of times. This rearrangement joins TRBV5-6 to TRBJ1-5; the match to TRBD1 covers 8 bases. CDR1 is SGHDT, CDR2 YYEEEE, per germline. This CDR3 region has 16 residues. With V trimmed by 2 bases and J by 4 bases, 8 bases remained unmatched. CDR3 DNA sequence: TGTGCCAGCAGCTTTTACAGGGGGGCCCAGAATCAGCCCCAGCATTTT. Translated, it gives CASSFYRGAQNQPQHF.

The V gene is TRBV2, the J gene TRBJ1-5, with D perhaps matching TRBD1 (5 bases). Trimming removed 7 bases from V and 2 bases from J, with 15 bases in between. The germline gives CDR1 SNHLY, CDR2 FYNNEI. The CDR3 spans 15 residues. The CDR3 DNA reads TGTGCCAGCACCCTGGGGCAAGTTGGCAATCAGCCCCAGCATTTT. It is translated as CASTLGQVGNQPQHF.

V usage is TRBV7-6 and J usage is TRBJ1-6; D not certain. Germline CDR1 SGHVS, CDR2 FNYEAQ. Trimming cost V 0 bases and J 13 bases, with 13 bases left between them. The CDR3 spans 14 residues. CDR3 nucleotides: TGTGCCAGCAGCTTAGCCATTTCAACTTACCCCCTCCACTTT. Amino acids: CASSLAISTYPLHF.

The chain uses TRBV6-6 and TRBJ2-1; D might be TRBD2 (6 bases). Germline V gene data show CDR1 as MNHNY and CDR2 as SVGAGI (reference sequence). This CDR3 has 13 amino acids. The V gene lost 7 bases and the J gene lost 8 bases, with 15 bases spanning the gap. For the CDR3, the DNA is TGTGCCAGCAAACAATCATGGGGGGATGAGCAGTTCTTC. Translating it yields CASKQSWGDEQFF.

CDR3 in amino acids: CASSRIWDTTPEAFF. The CDR3 bases are TGCGCCAGCAGCCGAATCTGGGACACGACACCTGAAGCTTTCTTT. The chain uses TRBV23-1 and TRBJ1-1, with D possibly TRBD1 on 6 matching bases. TRBV23-1 is classed as an ORF, of uncertain function. V lost 6 bases and J 6 bases, leaving 20 bases between the germline ends. CDR3 length: 15 residues.

The CDR3: CAISEMADTQYF. The DNA for the CDR3 is TGCGCCATAAGTGAGATGGCAGATACGCAGTATTTT. The genes are TRBV23-1 and TRBJ2-3; D call uncertain. TRBV23-1 is placed among ORFs of uncertain function. The CDR3 has 12 amino acids. Trimming left V 10 bases short and J 4 bases short, with 12 bases between.

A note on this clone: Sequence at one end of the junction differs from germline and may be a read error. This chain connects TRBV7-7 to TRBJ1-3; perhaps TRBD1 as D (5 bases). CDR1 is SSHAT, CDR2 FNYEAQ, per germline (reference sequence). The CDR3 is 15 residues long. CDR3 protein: CASSLNQGSGNTIYF. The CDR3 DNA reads TGTGCTAGCAGCTTAAATCAGGGATCTGGAAACACCATATATTTT.

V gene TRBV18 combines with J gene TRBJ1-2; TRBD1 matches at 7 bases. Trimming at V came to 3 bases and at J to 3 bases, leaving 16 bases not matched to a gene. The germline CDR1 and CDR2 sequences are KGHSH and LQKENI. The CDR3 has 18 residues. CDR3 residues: CASSPFGTKQGLYYGYTF. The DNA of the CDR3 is TGTGCCAGCTCACCTTTTGGTACGAAACAGGGGTTATACTATGGCTACACCTTC.

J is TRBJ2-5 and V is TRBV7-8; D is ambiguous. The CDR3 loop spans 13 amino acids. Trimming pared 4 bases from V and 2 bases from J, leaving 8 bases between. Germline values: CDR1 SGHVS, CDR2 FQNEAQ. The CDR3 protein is CASSSRPQETQYF. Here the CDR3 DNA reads TGTGCCAGCAGCTCGCGGCCTCAAGAGACCCAGTACTTC.